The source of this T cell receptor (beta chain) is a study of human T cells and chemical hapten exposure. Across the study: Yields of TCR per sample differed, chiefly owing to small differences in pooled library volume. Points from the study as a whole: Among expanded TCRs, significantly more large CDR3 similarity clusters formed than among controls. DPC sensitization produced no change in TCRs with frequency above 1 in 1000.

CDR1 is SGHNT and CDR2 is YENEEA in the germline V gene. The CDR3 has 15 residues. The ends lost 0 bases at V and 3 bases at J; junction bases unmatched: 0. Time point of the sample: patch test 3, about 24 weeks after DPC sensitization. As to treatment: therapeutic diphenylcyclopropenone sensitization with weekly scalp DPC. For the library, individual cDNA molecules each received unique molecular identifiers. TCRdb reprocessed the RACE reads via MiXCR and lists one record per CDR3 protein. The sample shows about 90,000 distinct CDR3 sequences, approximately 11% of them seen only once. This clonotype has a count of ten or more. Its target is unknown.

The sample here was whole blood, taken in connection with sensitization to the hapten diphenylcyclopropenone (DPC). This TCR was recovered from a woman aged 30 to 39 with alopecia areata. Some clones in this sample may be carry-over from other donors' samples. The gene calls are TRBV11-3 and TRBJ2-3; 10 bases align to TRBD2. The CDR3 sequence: CASSLDSGRTDTQYF. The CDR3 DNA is TGTGCCAGCAGCTTAGATAGCGGGAGGACAGATACGCAGTATTTT.